Listed below are T cell receptor beta chains from one sample, sequenced in a study of blood T cell repertoires in COVID-19. TCRdb's table, derived via immunoSEQ multiplex PCR, lists solely in-frame clones and lacks some. There are roughly 270,000 clones in the sample; approximately 82% occur only once, and over 4% lies in the top ten. The sequenced sample consisted of PBMCs or T cells enriched from blood (not recorded which). All receptors derive from a man aged 35-49 years who had been exposed to COVID-19. The CDR3 runs from the conserved cysteine through the conserved F or W. The D gene is left open where the match is weak. Clone size is not always given. Where it is, it says once, few, many or a class for expanded clones.

v_gene	d_gene	abundance	j_gene	CDR3aa	CDR3nt
TRBV6-1	TRBD1	.	TRBJ1-5	CASSESMGQVNEPQHF	TGTGCCAGCAGTGAAAGCATGGGACAGGTTAACGAGCCCCAGCATTTT
TRBV2	TRBD2	.	TRBJ2-1	CASRTPGLVGYNEQFF	TGTGCCAGCAGGACGCCGGGACTAGTGGGTTACAATGAGCAGTTCTTC
TRBV30	TRBD1	.	TRBJ1-2	CAWSAKTGNYGYTF	TGTGCCTGGAGTGCTAAGACAGGGAACTATGGCTACACCTTC
TRBV6-6	TRBD1	.	TRBJ1-1	CASSRRGQGSSWGQNTEAFF	TGTGCCAGCAGCCGCCGGGGACAGGGAAGCAGTTGGGGTCAGAACACTGAAGCTTTCTTT
TRBV6-1	TRBD2	.	TRBJ2-1	CASSERWLAGGSSYNEQFF	TGTGCCAGCAGTGAACGGTGGCTAGCGGGGGGAAGCTCCTACAATGAGCAGTTCTTC
TRBV7-9	TRBD1	few	TRBJ1-5	CASSRQTGMSQPQHF	TGTGCCAGCAGCCGCCAGACAGGGATGAGTCAGCCCCAGCATTTT
TRBV7-8	TRBD1	.	TRBJ1-5	CASSYQTGNNQPQHF	TGTGCCAGCAGCTACCAGACAGGGAACAATCAGCCCCAGCATTTT
TRBV10-3	.	.	TRBJ2-5	CAISDSSGQETQYF	TGTGCCATCAGTGATTCAAGCGGGCAAGAGACCCAGTACTTC
TRBV7-3	TRBD2	.	TRBJ2-2	CASSFFSGLAGSELFF	TGTGCCAGCAGCTTTTTTTCGGGACTAGCGGGGTCAGAGCTGTTTTTT
TRBV15	.	many	TRBJ1-5	CATSRAPFGVSNQPQHF	TGTGCCACCAGCAGAGCCCCTTTTGGAGTCAGTAATCAGCCCCAGCATTTT
TRBV4-2	.	.	TRBJ2-5	CASSQDSARETQYF	TGTGCCAGCAGCCAAGATTCCGCGAGGGAGACCCAGTACTTC
TRBV6-5	.	.	TRBJ2-1	CASSYERQHYNEQFF	TGTGCCAGCAGTTACGAGAGACAGCATTACAATGAGCAGTTCTTC
TRBV7-7	.	.	TRBJ2-5	CASSPGLETQYF	TGTGCTAGCAGCCCAGGGCTGGAGACCCAGTACTTC
TRBV7-9	.	.	TRBJ1-2	CASSERRGNYGYTF	TGTGCCAGCAGCGAACGAAGGGGGAACTATGGCTACACCTTC